This is a list of T cell receptor beta chains from one sample in a study of response to subunit inactivated influenza vaccine. TCRdb re-called the RT-PCR reads through MiXCR, storing one row per CDR3 protein. The table has around 650,000 distinct CDR3 sequences, roughly 14% seen once. This sample comprised PBMCs from blood, obtained approximately 13 days after vaccination. The receptor set was obtained from a man in his fifties or sixties who received an inactivated influenza vaccine. Each CDR3 is given with its conserved first and last residue. D genes are given only for firm matches. Some rows mark clone size as missing; the rest say once, few, many or name a class of expanded clone.

>few|TRBV10-3|NA|TRBJ2-7|13
TGTGCCACCCTGTCCGGGACAATCTACGAGCAGTACTTC
CATLSGTIYEQYF
>few|TRBV13|TRBD1|TRBJ1-2|16
TGTGCCAGCTTACTTCAGGGGGCCGGTCTAGACTATGGCTACACCTTC
CASLLQGAGLDYGYTF
>NA|TRBV10-3|NA|TRBJ1-1|11
TGTGCCATCGGGATACAGGGAGAAGCTTTCTTT
CAIGIQGEAFF
>few|TRBV6-5|NA|TRBJ2-1|17
TGTGCCAGCAGTTACGGTGGTCTTCCTAGCTCCTACAATGAGCAGTTCTTC
CASSYGGLPSSYNEQFF
>NA|TRBV3-1|TRBD1|TRBJ2-5|19
TGTGCCAGCAGCCAAGATATTCGACAGGGGGGCCCCCTGAGAGAGACCCAGTACTTC
CASSQDIRQGGPLRETQYF
>NA|TRBV5-1|NA|TRBJ2-7|15
TGCGCCAGCAGCTCAAATTTACTTGGGGGGTACGAGCAGTACTTC
CASSSNLLGGYEQYF
>few|TRBV24-1|NA|TRBJ2-1|18
TGTGCCACCAGTGACCTCGGGACACCTAAGGGCTCCTACAATGAGCAGTTCTTC
CATSDLGTPKGSYNEQFF
>NA|TRBV24-1|NA|TRBJ1-1|14
TGTGCCACCAGTGAGTCCCACAGGGCGGCCGGAGCTTTCTTT
CATSESHRAAGAFF
>many|TRBV6-1|TRBD2|TRBJ2-7|15
TGTGCCAGCAGCCGAATGACTAGCGGCTCCTACGAGCAGTACTTC
CASSRMTSGSYEQYF
>few|TRBV20-1|TRBD2|TRBJ2-1|15
TGCAGTGCTAGAGGGGTGGGAGGGACCTACAATGAGCAGTTCTTC
CSARGVGGTYNEQFF
>NA|TRBV18|NA|TRBJ2-3|14
TGTGCCAGCTCACCACTAGCATCGGCAGATACGCAGTATTTT
CASSPLASADTQYF
>many|TRBV3-1|TRBD2|TRBJ2-1|14
TGTGCCAGCAGCCTTAGGGGAGGGAAGAATGAGCAGTTCTTC
CASSLRGGKNEQFF
>few|TRBV12-3/TRBV12-4|NA|TRBJ1-5|15
TGTGCCAGCAGTTGGATTCTAGGGGATTTAAAGCCCCAGCATTTT
CASSWILGDLKPQHF
>NA|TRBV3-1|NA|TRBJ2-7|15
TGTGCCAGCTCCAAGGAGGTCCCTTGTACCTACGAGCAGTACTTC
CASSKEVPCTYEQYF
>few|TRBV28|TRBD1|TRBJ2-5|16
TGTGCCAGCAGTTCTTTGGGACAGGGGGGAAGAGAGACCCAGTACTTC
CASSSLGQGGRETQYF
>NA|TRBV6-2/TRBV6-3|NA|TRBJ1-2|13
TGTGCCAGCACCCGATTTGGGGGCTATGGCTACACCTTC
CASTRFGGYGYTF
>many|TRBV7-2|TRBD2|TRBJ2-1|17
TGTGCCAGCACCCGGGGGGCCGGACTAGCGGGGAACAATGAGCAGTTCTTC
CASTRGAGLAGNNEQFF
>few|TRBV12-3/TRBV12-4|NA|TRBJ1-1|16
TGTGCCAGCAGTTCTTTTTCAGGCAGCCGGAACACTGAAGCTTTCTTT
CASSSFSGSRNTEAFF
>NA|TRBV7-9|NA|TRBJ2-5|11
TGTGCCAGCAGCAGATGGGATACCCAGTACTTC
CASSRWDTQYF
>many|TRBV12-3/TRBV12-4|NA|TRBJ2-2|14
TGTGCCAGCAGTTTGCGGGCGAACACCGGGGAGCTGTTTTTT
CASSLRANTGELFF
>NA|TRBV24-1|NA|TRBJ2-5|15
TGTGCCACCAGTGCCGCAGGGACCTCCCAAGAGACCCAGTACTTC
CATSAAGTSQETQYF
>NA|TRBV7-2|NA|TRBJ2-7|14
TGTGCCAGCACCGTAGGTTGGGGGGCCTACGAGCAGTACTTC
CASTVGWGAYEQYF
>NA|TRBV7-3|TRBD2|TRBJ2-1|15
TGTGCCAGCAGCCCAAGCGGGAGGGCAACAAATGAGCAGTTCTTC
CASSPSGRATNEQFF
>NA|TRBV5-6|TRBD1|TRBJ2-5|15
TGTGCCAGCACCTACCAGGGGGCTTTTGCTGAGACCCAGTACTTC
CASTYQGAFAETQYF
>NA|TRBV15|TRBD2|TRBJ2-3|15
TGTGCCACTGGGACTAGCGGGAGGGGCACAGATACGCAGTATTTT
CATGTSGRGTDTQYF
>NA|TRBV12-5|NA|TRBJ2-3|11
TGTGCTAGTGGTTTAGGAGGGACGCAGTATTTT
CASGLGGTQYF
>many|TRBV20-1|NA|TRBJ1-1|14
TGCAGTGCTAGGGGACTTGGGGGGAACACTGAAGCTTTCTTT
CSARGLGGNTEAFF
>few|TRBV11-2|NA|TRBJ1-2|16
TGTGCCAGCAGCTTAGTAGGCCACGCCGTGGCGCGGGGCTACACCTTC
CASSLVGHAVARGYTF
>once|TRBV4-1|TRBD2|TRBJ2-2|17
TGCGCCAGCAGCCAAGCCCTAGCGGGGGTGAACACCGGGGAGCTGTTTTTT
CASSQALAGVNTGELFF
>NA|TRBV24-1|TRBD1|TRBJ2-3|16
TGTGCCACCAGTGATACAGGACAGGGGAACACAGATACGCAGTATTTT
CATSDTGQGNTDTQYF
>NA|TRBV20-1|TRBD2|TRBJ2-3|18
TGCAGTGCTAGATCTTATAGCGGGAGGGCCTTTAGCACAGATACGCAGTATTTT
CSARSYSGRAFSTDTQYF
>NA|TRBV9|NA|TRBJ2-7|15
TGTGCCAGCAGCGAGCGAGCAGGGCGTTCCTACGAGCAGTACTTC
CASSERAGRSYEQYF
>NA|TRBV30|NA|TRBJ2-1|14
TGTGCCTGGAGGCGGGCGAGCTCCTACAATGAGCAGTTCTTC
CAWRRASSYNEQFF
>few|TRBV9|NA|TRBJ2-1|15
TGTGCCAGCAGCGTTGGCGGGAAAAGCTACAATGAGCAGTTCTTC
CASSVGGKSYNEQFF
>NA|TRBV7-2|TRBD2|TRBJ2-5|15
TGTGCCAGCAGCCTGGCTTCTAGCGGGGGGGAGACCCAGTACTTC
CASSLASSGGETQYF
>few|TRBV20-1|NA|TRBJ2-1|17
TGCAGTGCTAGCGATCCCCCCCGAAGGACTAAAAACAATGAGCAGTTCTTC
CSASDPPRRTKNNEQFF
>NA|TRBV10-3|TRBD2|TRBJ2-3|16
TGTGCCATCAGCCAACTAGCGGGCACTAGCACAGATACGCAGTATTTT
CAISQLAGTSTDTQYF
>NA|TRBV5-1|NA|TRBJ1-1|14
TGCGCCAGCAGCTTGGGGGAGATCAACACTGAAGCTTTCTTT
CASSLGEINTEAFF
>few|TRBV3-1|TRBD2|TRBJ2-7|15
TGTGCCAGCAGCCAACCCGGGACTAGAATTGACGAGCAGTACTTC
CASSQPGTRIDEQYF
>NA|TRBV24-1|NA|TRBJ1-4|15
TGTGCCACCAGTGATAGTTCTGACGGTTATGAAAAACTGTTTTTT
CATSDSSDGYEKLFF
>few|TRBV27|NA|TRBJ2-2|14
TGTGCCAGCAGTCCTGGGACCTTAATCGGGGAGCTGTTTTTT
CASSPGTLIGELFF
>NA|TRBV4-1|NA|TRBJ2-5|14
TGCGCCAGCAGCCAAGGACACATGCAAGAGACCCAGTACTTC
CASSQGHMQETQYF
>NA|TRBV6-2/TRBV6-3|NA|TRBJ2-3|12
TGTGCCAGCTCCCAAGTTCGGCATACGCAGTATTTT
CASSQVRHTQYF
>NA|TRBV7-8|TRBD1|TRBJ2-1|17
TGTGCCAGCAGCCCTCCCTCGGGACAGGGGGTCTACAATGAGCAGTTCTTC
CASSPPSGQGVYNEQFF
>NA|TRBV4-3|TRBD1|TRBJ1-2|14
TGCGCCAGCGGGTACAGGGGGAATAACTATGGCTACACCTTC
CASGYRGNNYGYTF
>NA|TRBV29-1|NA|TRBJ1-2|14
TGCAGCGTTGGTTCCCGAGACTTAAACTATGGCTACACCTTC
CSVGSRDLNYGYTF